These T cell receptor beta chains were read from a single sample in a study of T cell responses to AZD1222 COVID-19 vaccine. The table came from immunoSEQ multiplex PCR; TCRdb's copy has only in-frame clones and leaves some out. The sample includes about 110,000 clones, roughly 86% of them seen just once. Here the sequenced sample was peripheral blood, taken on day 0 of MenACWY control vaccination. The receptors shown here come from an adult in good health. CDR3s include the opening cysteine and the closing phenylalanine or tryptophan. Fields, in order: J gene, CDR3 length, D gene, clone size, V gene, CDR3 DNA, CDR3 protein. D genes are given only for firm matches. Clone size, where shown, is once, few, many, or a class for clones that have expanded.

TRBJ1-1	15	TRBD1	.	TRBV7-2	TGTGCCAGCAGCACAGGGGGCGTGATGAACACTGAAGCTTTCTTT	CASSTGGVMNTEAFF
TRBJ1-4	15	TRBD1	.	TRBV28	TGTGCCAGCAGGCTACAGGGGGCAATTAATGAAAAACTGTTTTTT	CASRLQGAINEKLFF
TRBJ2-7	15	.	.	TRBV13	TGTGCCAGCAGCTCCCCTCCCGGTCCGGATCGAGAGCAGTACTTC	CASSSPPGPDREQYF
TRBJ2-1	14	TRBD1	.	TRBV6-5	TGTGCCAGCACCCACCCAGGGGGCTACAATGAGCAGTTCTTC	CASTHPGGYNEQFF
TRBJ2-7	13	TRBD2	.	TRBV5-1	TGCGCCAGTACCGGGACTACACGCTACGAGCAGTACTTC	CASTGTTRYEQYF
TRBJ2-7	15	TRBD1	.	TRBV7-6	TGTGCCAGCAGCTTAGCCTACAGGGGTACGATCGAGCAGTACTTC	CASSLAYRGTIEQYF
TRBJ1-1	15	.	.	TRBV19	TGTGCCAGTAGTATTGACCCAGGACATAACACTGAAGCTTTCTTT	CASSIDPGHNTEAFF
TRBJ2-3	15	.	.	TRBV5-1	TGCGCCAGCAGCTTGATAGGCTCCAACACAGATACGCAGTATTTT	CASSLIGSNTDTQYF
TRBJ2-6	13	.	once	TRBV18	TGTGCCAGCTCCAGCTCTGGGGCCAACGTCCTGACTTTC	CASSSSGANVLTF
TRBJ1-4	13	.	.	TRBV5-1	TGCGCCAGCAGCCCGATGGACGATGAAAAACTGTTTTTT	CASSPMDDEKLFF
TRBJ1-1	13	.	.	TRBV7-9	TGTGCCAGCACCTTGGACGGGAACACTGAAGCTTTCTTT	CASTLDGNTEAFF
TRBJ2-1	15	.	.	TRBV7-2	TGTGCCAGCAGCCACGCCAGCCACGTGTACAATGAGCAGTTCTTC	CASSHASHVYNEQFF
TRBJ1-5	14	.	.	TRBV30	TGTGCCTGGAGTGTGGCAGGGGGCAATCAGCCCCAGCATTTT	CAWSVAGGNQPQHF
TRBJ2-2	17	.	.	TRBV6-7	TGTGCCAGCAGTTCCCCCGGGAAAACCCCCTACACCGGGGAGCTGTTTTTT	CASSSPGKTPYTGELFF
TRBJ2-3	11	.	.	TRBV25-1	TGTGCCAGCAGACTTGCAGATACGCAGTATTTT	CASRLADTQYF
TRBJ1-2	13	.	.	TRBV6-4	TGTGCCAGCAGTGCTGGTCTCGGGTATGGCTACACCTTC	CASSAGLGYGYTF
TRBJ1-1	15	.	.	TRBV5-5	TGTGCCAGCAGCTTCTGGGGGGGAACGAACACTGAAGCTTTCTTT	CASSFWGGTNTEAFF
TRBJ2-3	16	TRBD2	.	TRBV12-5	TGTGCTAGTGCCTTTGGTACTAGCGGGGTCATAGATACGCAGTATTTT	CASAFGTSGVIDTQYF
TRBJ2-7	15	TRBD2	.	TRBV6-4	TGTGCCAGCAGTGTAGGGGGACTAGCTTTGAACGAGCAGTACTTC	CASSVGGLALNEQYF
TRBJ1-2	15	.	.	TRBV5-6	TGTGCCAGCAGCTTCCGGGACAAGAAGGAGTATGGCTACACCTTC	CASSFRDKKEYGYTF
TRBJ1-1	14	TRBD1	few	TRBV3-1/TRBV3-2	TGTGCCAGCAGATCGGACAGGGTGAACACTGAAGCTTTCTTT	CASRSDRVNTEAFF
TRBJ1-3	15	.	.	TRBV11-3	TGTGCCAGCAGTTCCGGACAGAACTCTGGAAACACCATATATTTT	CASSSGQNSGNTIYF
TRBJ1-1	13	.	.	TRBV19	TGTGCCAGTAGTATAACGGGGGCCAATGAAGCTTTCTTT	CASSITGANEAFF
TRBJ1-5	14	TRBD1	.	TRBV19	TGTGCCAGTAGTGCAACAGGGGGGGATCAGCCCCAGCATTTT	CASSATGGDQPQHF
TRBJ1-6	13	.	.	TRBV12-3/TRBV12-4	TGTGCCAGCAGCCTAGCGGACGGGTCACCCCTCCACTTT	CASSLADGSPLHF
TRBJ2-2	18	TRBD2	many	TRBV28	TGTGCCAGCAGTGACCCTAGCGGGGGGGTCTTTTTAGCCGGGGAGCTGTTTTTT	CASSDPSGGVFLAGELFF
TRBJ1-2	15	TRBD1	.	TRBV7-2	TGTGCCAGCAGCCCACGACAGGGCGAGGGGGCAGGCTACACCTTC	CASSPRQGEGAGYTF